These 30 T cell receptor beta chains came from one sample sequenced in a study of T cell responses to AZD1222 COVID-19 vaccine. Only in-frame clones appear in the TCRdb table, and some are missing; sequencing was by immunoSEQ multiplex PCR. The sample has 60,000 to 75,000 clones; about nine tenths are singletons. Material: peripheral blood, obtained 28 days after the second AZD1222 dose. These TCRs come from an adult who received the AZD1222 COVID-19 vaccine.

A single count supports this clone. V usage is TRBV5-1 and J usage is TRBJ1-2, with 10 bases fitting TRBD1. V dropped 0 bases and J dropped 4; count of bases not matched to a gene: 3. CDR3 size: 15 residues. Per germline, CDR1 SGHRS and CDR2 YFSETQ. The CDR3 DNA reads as TGCGCCAGCAGCTTGGGCCGGGACAGGGGCTATGGCTACACCTTC. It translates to CASSLGRDRGYGYTF.

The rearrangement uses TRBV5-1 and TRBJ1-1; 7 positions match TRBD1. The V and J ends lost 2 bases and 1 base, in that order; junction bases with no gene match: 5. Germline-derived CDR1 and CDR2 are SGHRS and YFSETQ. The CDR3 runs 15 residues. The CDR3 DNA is TGCGCCAGCAGCTTTGATCAGGGGGGGAACACTGAAGCTTTCTTT. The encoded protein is CASSFDQGGNTEAFF.

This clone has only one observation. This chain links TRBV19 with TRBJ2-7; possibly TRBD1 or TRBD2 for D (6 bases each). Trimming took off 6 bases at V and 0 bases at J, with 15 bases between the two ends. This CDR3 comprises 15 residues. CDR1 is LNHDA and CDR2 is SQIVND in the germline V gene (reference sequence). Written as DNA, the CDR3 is TGTGCCAGTAGGGGGGGAACAGGGAGCTCCTACGAGCAGTACTTC. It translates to CASRGGTGSSYEQYF.

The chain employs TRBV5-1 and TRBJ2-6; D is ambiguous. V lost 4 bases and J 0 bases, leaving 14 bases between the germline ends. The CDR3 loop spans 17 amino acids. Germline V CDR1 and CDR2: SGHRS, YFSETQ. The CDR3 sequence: CASSLQNSYSGANVLTF. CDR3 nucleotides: TGCGCCAGCAGCCTTCAAAACTCCTACTCTGGGGCCAACGTCCTGACTTTC.

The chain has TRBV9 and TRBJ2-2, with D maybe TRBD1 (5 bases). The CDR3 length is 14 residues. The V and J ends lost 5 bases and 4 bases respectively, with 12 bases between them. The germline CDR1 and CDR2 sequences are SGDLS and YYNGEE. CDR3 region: CASSTGQFTGELFF. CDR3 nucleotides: TGTGCCAGCAGTACAGGTCAATTCACCGGGGAGCTGTTTTTT.

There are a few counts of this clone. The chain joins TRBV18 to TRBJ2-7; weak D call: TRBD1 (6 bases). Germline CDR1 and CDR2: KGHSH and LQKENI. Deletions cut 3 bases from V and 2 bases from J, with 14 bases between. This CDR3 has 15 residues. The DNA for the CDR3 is TGTGCCAGCTCACCGGCGCTGGACAGTACCTACGAGCAGTACTTC. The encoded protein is CASSPALDSTYEQYF.

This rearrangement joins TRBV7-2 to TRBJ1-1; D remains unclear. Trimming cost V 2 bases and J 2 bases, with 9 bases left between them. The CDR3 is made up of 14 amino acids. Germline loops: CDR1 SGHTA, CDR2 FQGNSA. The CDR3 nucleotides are TGTGCCAGCAGCTTACTCCGGGGAAACACTGAAGCTTTCTTT. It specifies CASSLLRGNTEAFF.

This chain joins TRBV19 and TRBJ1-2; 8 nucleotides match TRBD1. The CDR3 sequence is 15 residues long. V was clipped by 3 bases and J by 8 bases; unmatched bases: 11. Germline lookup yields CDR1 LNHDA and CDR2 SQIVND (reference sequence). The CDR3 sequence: CASSIGHDRGKGYTF. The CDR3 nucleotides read TGTGCCAGTAGTATCGGTCATGACAGGGGAAAGGGCTACACCTTC.

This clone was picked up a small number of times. CDR3 amino acids: CASSPPGQGVLDEQFF. DNA for the CDR3: TGTGCCAGCAGCCCCCCGGGACAGGGGGTTCTAGATGAGCAGTTCTTC. This chain uses TRBV9 with TRBJ2-1; 11 nucleotides line up with TRBD1. The CDR3 contains 16 residues. Trimming cost V 4 bases and J 8 bases; bases outside gene matches: 11. Germline V gene sequence: CDR1 SGDLS, CDR2 YYNGEE.

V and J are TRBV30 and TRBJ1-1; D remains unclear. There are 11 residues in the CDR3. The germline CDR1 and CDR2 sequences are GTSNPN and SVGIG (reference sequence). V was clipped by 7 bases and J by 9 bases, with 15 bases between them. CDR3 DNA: TGTGCCTTCAAAAGGCCCGGCAAAGCTTTCTTT. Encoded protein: CAFKRPGKAFF.

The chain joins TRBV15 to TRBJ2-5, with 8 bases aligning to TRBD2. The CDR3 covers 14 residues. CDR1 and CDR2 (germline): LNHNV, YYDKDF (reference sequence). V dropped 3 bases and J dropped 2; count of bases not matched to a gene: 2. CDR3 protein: CATSRTSEQETQYF. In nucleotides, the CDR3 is TGTGCCACCAGCAGGACTAGCGAGCAAGAGACCCAGTACTTC.

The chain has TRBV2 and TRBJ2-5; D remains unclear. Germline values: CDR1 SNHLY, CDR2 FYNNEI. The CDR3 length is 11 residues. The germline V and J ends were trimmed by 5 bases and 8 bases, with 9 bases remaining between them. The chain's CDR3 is CASSRLPTQYF. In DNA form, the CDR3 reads TGTGCCAGCAGTCGTCTACCTACCCAGTACTTC. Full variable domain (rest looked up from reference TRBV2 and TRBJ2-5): EPEVTQTPSHQVTQMGQEVILRCVPISNHLYFYWYRQILGQKVEFLVSFYNNEISEKSEIFDDQFSVERPDGSNFTLKIRSTKLEDSAMYFCASSRLPTQYFGPGTRLLVL.

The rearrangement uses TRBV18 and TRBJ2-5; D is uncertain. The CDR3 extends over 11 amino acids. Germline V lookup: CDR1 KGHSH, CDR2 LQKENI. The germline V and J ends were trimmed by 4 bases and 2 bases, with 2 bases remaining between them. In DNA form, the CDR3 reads TGTGCCAGCTCACATCAAGAGACCCAGTACTTC. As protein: CASSHQETQYF. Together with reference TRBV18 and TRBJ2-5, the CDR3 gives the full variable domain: NAGVMQNPRHLVRRRGQEARLRCSPMKGHSHVYWYRQLPEEGLKFMVYLQKENIIDESGMPKERFSAEFPKEGPSILRIQQVVRGDSAAYFCASSHQETQYFGPGTRLLVL.

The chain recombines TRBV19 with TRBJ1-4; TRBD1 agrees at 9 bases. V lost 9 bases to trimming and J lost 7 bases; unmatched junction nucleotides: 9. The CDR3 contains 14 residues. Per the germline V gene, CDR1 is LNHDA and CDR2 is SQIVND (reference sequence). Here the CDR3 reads CASQTGGGGEKLFF. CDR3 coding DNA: TGTGCCAGCCAAACAGGGGGCGGGGGTGAAAAACTGTTTTTT.

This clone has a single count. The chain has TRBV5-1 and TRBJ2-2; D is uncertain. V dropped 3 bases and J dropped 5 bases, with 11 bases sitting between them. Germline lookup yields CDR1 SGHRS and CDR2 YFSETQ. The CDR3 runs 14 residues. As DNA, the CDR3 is TGCGCCAGCAGCTCGGTCGCTTTAACCGGGGAGCTGTTTTTT. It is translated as CASSSVALTGELFF.

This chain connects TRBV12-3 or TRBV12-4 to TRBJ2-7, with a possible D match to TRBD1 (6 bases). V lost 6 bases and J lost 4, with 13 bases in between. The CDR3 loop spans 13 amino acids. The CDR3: CASRKTGGYEQYF. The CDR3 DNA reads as TGTGCCAGCAGAAAGACAGGCGGGTACGAGCAGTACTTC.

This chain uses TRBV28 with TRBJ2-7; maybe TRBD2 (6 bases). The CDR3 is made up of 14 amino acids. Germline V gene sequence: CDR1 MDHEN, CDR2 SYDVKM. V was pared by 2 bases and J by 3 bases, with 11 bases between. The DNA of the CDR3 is TGTGCCAGCAGTTTAGACCAGGGACTCTACGAGCAGTACTTC. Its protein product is CASSLDQGLYEQYF.

The CDR3 loop reads CASSERETQYF. CDR3 DNA: TGCGCCAGCAGCGAACGGGAGACCCAGTACTTC. This sequence joins TRBV5-1 and TRBJ2-5, with D unclear. The length of the CDR3 is 11 residues. The V end lost 4 bases, the J end lost 5 bases, and 6 bases lay between the germline ends. In germline, CDR1 is SGHRS, CDR2 YFSETQ.

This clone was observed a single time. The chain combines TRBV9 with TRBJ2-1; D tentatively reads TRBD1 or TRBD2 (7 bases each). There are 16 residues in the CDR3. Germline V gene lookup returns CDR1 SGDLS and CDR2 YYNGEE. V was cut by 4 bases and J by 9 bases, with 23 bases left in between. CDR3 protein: CASSRTTGEGFGEQFF. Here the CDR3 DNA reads TGTGCCAGCAGCCGGACCACAGGGGAGGGGTTCGGTGAGCAGTTCTTC.

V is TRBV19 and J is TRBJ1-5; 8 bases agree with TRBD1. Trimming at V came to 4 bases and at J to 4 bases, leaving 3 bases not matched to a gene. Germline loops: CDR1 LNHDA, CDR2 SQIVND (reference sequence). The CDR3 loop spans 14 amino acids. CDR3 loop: CASSKQGDNQPQHF. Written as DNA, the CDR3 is TGTGCCAGTAGTAAACAGGGGGATAATCAGCCCCAGCATTTT.

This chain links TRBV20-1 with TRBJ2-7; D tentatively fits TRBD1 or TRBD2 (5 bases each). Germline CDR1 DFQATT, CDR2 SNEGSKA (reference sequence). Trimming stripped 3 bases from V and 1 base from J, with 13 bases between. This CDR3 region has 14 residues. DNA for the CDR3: TGCAGTGCTAGTTGGGACGTACGTTCCTACGAGCAGTACTTC. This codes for CSASWDVRSYEQYF.

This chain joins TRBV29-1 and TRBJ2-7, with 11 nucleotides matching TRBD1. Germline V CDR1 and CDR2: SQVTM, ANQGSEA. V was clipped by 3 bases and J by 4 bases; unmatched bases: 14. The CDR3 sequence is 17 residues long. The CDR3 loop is CSVDLRRDRGLSYEQYF. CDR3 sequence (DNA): TGCAGCGTTGACCTGCGACGGGACAGGGGGTTAAGTTACGAGCAGTACTTC.

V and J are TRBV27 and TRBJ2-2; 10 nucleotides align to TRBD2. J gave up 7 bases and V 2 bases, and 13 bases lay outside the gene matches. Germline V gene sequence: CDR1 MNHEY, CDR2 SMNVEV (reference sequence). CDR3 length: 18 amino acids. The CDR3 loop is CASSLPRGLAGEVGELFF. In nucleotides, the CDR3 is TGTGCCAGCAGTTTACCCCGAGGGCTAGCGGGAGAAGTCGGGGAGCTGTTTTTT.

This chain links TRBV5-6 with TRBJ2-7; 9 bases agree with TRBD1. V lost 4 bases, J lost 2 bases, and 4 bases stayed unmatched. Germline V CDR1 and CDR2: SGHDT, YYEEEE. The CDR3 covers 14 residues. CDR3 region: CASSPRTGAYEQYF. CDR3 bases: TGTGCCAGCAGCCCCCGGACAGGGGCCTACGAGCAGTACTTC.

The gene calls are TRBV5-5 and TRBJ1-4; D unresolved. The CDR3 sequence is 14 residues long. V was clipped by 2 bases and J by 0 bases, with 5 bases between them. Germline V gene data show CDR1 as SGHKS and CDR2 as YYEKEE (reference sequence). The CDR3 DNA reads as TGTGCCAGCAGCTTTCAGTCAACTAATGAAAAACTGTTTTTT. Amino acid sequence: CASSFQSTNEKLFF.

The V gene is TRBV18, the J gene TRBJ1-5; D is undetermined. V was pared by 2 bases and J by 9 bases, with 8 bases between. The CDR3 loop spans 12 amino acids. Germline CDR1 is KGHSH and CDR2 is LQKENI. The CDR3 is CASSPGRWPQHF. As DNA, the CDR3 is TGTGCCAGCTCACCAGGGCGGTGGCCCCAGCATTTT.

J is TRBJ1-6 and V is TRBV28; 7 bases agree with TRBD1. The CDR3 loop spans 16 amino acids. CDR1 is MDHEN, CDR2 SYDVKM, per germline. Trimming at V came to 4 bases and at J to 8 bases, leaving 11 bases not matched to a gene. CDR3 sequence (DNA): TGTGCCAGCAGTTCCCTTGGACAGGAAGGAGATTCACCCCTCCACTTT. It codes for CASSSLGQEGDSPLHF.

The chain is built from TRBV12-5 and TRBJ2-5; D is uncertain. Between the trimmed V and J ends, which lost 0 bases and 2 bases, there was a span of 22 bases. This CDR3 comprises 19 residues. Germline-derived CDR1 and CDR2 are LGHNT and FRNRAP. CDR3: CASGLVAMAEKELQETQYF. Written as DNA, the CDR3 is TGTGCTAGTGGTTTGGTTGCTATGGCAGAAAAAGAATTACAAGAGACCCAGTACTTC.

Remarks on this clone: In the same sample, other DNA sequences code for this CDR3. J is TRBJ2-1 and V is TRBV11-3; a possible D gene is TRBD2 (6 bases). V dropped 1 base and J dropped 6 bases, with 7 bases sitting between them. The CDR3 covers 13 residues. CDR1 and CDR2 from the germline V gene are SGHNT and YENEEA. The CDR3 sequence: CASSLVGGNEQFF. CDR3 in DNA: TGTGCCAGCAGCTTAGTGGGGGGCAATGAGCAGTTCTTC. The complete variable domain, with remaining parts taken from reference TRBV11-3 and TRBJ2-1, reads EAGVVQSPRYKIIEKKQPVAFWCNPISGHNTLYWYLQNLGQGPELLIRYENEEAVDDSQLPKDRFSAERLKGVDSTLKIQPAELGDSAVYLCASSLVGGNEQFFGPGTRLTVL.

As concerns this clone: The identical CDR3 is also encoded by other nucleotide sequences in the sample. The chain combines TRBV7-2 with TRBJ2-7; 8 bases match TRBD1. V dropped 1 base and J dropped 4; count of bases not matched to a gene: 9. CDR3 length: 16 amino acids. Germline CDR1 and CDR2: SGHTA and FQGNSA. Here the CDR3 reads CASSLGAGTGLYEQYF. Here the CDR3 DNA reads TGTGCCAGCAGCTTAGGGGCGGGGACAGGTCTTTACGAGCAGTACTTC.